The rows below give T cell receptor beta chains drawn from one sample of a study of blood T cell repertoires in COVID-19. TCRdb's table, derived via immunoSEQ multiplex PCR, lists solely in-frame clones and lacks some. The table shows about 120,000 clones, with around four fifths occurring only once. The source material was peripheral blood. The source of these receptors is a human donor in a cohort sampled during active COVID-19. Both conserved end residues are part of each CDR3. The size entry is marked missing in some rows and otherwise reads once, few, many or a size class.

CDR3aa	v_gene	abundance
CAIREGRGEQYF	TRBV10-3	.
CAWSRQGLQPQHF	TRBV30	.
CASSFWDRPNSPLHF	TRBV5-4	few
CASSLRAGQPGELFF	TRBV7-9	.
CASGFSSEAFF	TRBV6-6	.
CASSPGLGTEAFF	TRBV18	.
CASSYIAGGNFYNEQFF	TRBV6-2/TRBV6-3	.
CATSEEEGTEAFF	TRBV24-1	.
CAISAGRSEAFF	TRBV10-3	.
CASSFRVGTEAFF	TRBV7-2	once
CASSATGGLYEQYF	TRBV2	.
CATNPGIVGGNTIYF	TRBV15	.
CASSLGGLDSDTQYF	TRBV7-3	.
CASSYGGTGMNTEAFF	TRBV6-2/TRBV6-3	.
CASTSNSLGGGYTF	TRBV2	few
CATSDTLGTKGSNEQFF	TRBV24-1	.
CASSHSLLSGEFF	TRBV28	.
CASSLRAGGTEAFF	TRBV7-2	few
CASSVDSGTGVYEQYF	TRBV9	few
CASSYARQGTNNSPLHF	TRBV19	.
CASRRQGLVDTQYF	TRBV2	once
CASSLGSRVNTEAFF	TRBV5-1	few
CASSENSLYGYTF	TRBV7-9	.
CASTLGLHTEAFF	TRBV12-3/TRBV12-4	.
CAWSPLGPGQNQPQHF	TRBV30	.
CASSRDIANYGYTF	TRBV5-4	once
CASSDPGQNTGELFF	TRBV5-1	.
CASSRTGNTEAFF	TRBV19	.
CASRGQATGELFF	TRBV7-2	.
CASSLSVQEYF	TRBV7-2	.
CASSSSGTTDTQYF	TRBV5-1	.
CASSKGTAGNSPLHF	TRBV7-3	.
CASRGDRGRFYGYTF	TRBV7-2	.
CAWSAQSPGELFF	TRBV30	.
CAIKELAGTGELFF	TRBV10-3	.
CASSGTGDGYTF	TRBV9	.
CASSRISGETQYF	TRBV12-3/TRBV12-4	.
CASTSGQRTGNEQFF	TRBV6-5	.
CASSRSRPTSGRSTDTQYF	TRBV7-9	.
CAWSVSLAGRPQYF	TRBV30	.
CASSPQGGSTDTQYF	TRBV5-1	.
CATKGGSYNEQFF	TRBV30	.
CASSLGQGAIDEQYF	TRBV5-1	.
CSASPRWQYF	TRBV20-1	.
CAISDAGTSGSNEQFF	TRBV10-3	.
CASSGQGYEKLFF	TRBV6-2/TRBV6-3	.
CASSLDRGAAEAFF	TRBV5-4	.
CASSQQTGGSEQPQHF	TRBV7-9	once
CASSSGVFKNTIYF	TRBV5-6	once
CASSANRAYQETQYF	TRBV2	.
CASSGRDWSYNEQFF	TRBV5-1	.
CASSWDRGRTEAFF	TRBV5-1	once
CASSSRQGRGTDTQYF	TRBV7-6	.
CASSSRGHDGDTQYF	TRBV7-2	.